Listed here are 5 T cell receptor beta chains from one sample, sequenced in a study of blood T cell repertoires in COVID-19. Clones were sequenced by immunoSEQ multiplex PCR, and TCRdb holds only the in-frame ones, with some missing. The sample consists of roughly 84,000 clones, roughly 80% of them appearing once. The sequenced material came from peripheral blood. These receptors all stem from a woman older than 75 with acute or convalescent COVID-19.

The chain employs TRBV9 and TRBJ2-7; 7 nucleotides align to TRBD1. CDR1 and CDR2 from the germline V gene are SGDLS and YYNGEE. This CDR3 has 15 residues. Trimming took 0 bases from V and 2 from J; bases not matched to a gene: 5. The CDR3 bases are TGTGCCAGCAGCGTAGAAGGGGACAGCCCCTACGAGCAGTACTTC. It yields the protein CASSVEGDSPYEQYF. The variable domain in full, with the rest retrieved from reference TRBV9 and TRBJ2-7, is DSGVTQTPKHLITATGQRVTLRCSPRSGDLSVYWYQQSLDQGLQFLIQYYNGEERAKGNILERFSAQQFPDLHSELNLSSLELGDSALYFCASSVEGDSPYEQYFGPGTRLTVT.

V is TRBV19 and J is TRBJ1-4; 8 bases are shared with TRBD1. V dropped 8 bases and J dropped 8; count of bases not matched to a gene: 10. The germline CDR1 and CDR2 sequences are LNHDA and SQIVND (reference sequence). This CDR3 region has 14 residues. The CDR3 DNA follows: TGTGCCAGTGGGTCTCAGGGGGCTGGCGAAAAACTGTTTTTT. It yields the protein CASGSQGAGEKLFF.

This sequence joins TRBV19 and TRBJ2-7; a possible D gene is TRBD1 (6 bases). The length of the CDR3 is 14 residues. Trimming pared 8 bases from V and 2 bases from J, leaving 16 bases between. Germline-derived CDR1 and CDR2 are LNHDA and SQIVND (reference sequence). The CDR3 bases are TGTGCCAGTGGGGATCACAGGGACGCCTACGAGCAGTACTTC. Its translation: CASGDHRDAYEQYF.

J is TRBJ1-1 and V is TRBV2, with 7 bases that match TRBD1. This CDR3 is built from 15 residues. Germline values: CDR1 SNHLY, CDR2 FYNNEI. Trimming at V came to 6 bases and at J to 0 bases, leaving 7 bases not matched to a gene. The CDR3 region has the DNA TGTGCCAGCAGGAGACAGGGAACAATGAACACTGAAGCTTTCTTT. Its protein product is CASRRQGTMNTEAFF.

The genes are TRBV5-4 and TRBJ2-3, with 9 nucleotides matching TRBD2. Germline trimming cut 6 bases from V and 4 bases from J; bases unmatched to any gene: 9. Germline V lookup: CDR1 SGHNT, CDR2 YYREEE (reference sequence). The CDR3 is 15 amino acids. CDR3 sequence: CASIRMGGGADTQYF. CDR3 DNA: TGTGCCAGCATCCGGATGGGCGGGGGGGCAGATACGCAGTATTTT.